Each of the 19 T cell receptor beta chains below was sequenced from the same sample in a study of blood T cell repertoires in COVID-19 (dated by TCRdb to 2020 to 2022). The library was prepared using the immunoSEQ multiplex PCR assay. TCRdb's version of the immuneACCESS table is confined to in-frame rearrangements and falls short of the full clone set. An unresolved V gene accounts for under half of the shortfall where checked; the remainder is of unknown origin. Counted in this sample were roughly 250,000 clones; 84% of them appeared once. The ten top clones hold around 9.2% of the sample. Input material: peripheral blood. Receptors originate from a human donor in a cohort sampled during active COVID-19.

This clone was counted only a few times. This CDR3 is CASSPSPGSYNSPLHF. The CDR3 nucleotides are TGTGCCAGCTCCCCCAGTCCCGGGAGCTATAATTCACCCCTCCACTTT. The rearrangement links TRBV19 to TRBJ1-6, with unresolved D. CDR3 length equals 16 residues. Germline assignment: CDR1 LNHDA and CDR2 SQIVND (reference sequence). Trimming took 9 bases from V and 3 from J, leaving 18 bases between them. Based on the CDR3 plus reference TRBV19 and TRBJ1-6, the full variable domain is DGGITQSPKYLFRKEGQNVTLSCEQNLNHDAMYWYRQDPGQGLRLIYYSQIVNDFQKGDIAEGYSVSREKKESFPLTVTSAQKNPTAFYLCASSPSPGSYNSPLHFGNGTRLTVT.

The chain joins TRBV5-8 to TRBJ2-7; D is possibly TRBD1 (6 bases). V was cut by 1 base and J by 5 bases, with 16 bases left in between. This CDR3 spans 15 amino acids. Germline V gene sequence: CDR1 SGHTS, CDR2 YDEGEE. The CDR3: CASSLKGSGVDEQYF. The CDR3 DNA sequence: TGTGCCAGCAGCTTGAAGGGGTCAGGGGTGGACGAGCAGTACTTC. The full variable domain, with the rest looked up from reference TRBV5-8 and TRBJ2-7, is EAGVTQSPTHLIKTRGQQATLRCSPISGHTSVYWYQQALGLGLQFLLWYDEGEERNRGNFPPRFSGRQFPNYSSELNVNALELEDSALYLCASSLKGSGVDEQYFGPGTRLTVT.

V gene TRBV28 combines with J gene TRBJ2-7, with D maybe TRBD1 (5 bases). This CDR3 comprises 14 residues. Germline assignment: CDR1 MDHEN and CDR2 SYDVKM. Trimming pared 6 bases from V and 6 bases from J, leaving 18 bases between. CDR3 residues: CASSPHIWGGEQYF. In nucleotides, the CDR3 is TGTGCCAGCAGCCCTCACATATGGGGCGGCGAGCAGTACTTC.

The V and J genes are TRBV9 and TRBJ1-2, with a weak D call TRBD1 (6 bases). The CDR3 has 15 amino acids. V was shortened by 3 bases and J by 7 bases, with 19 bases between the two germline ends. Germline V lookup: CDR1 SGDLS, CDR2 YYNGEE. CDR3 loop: CASSGGTLLSSGYTF. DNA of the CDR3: TGTGCCAGCAGCGGAGGGACATTGCTATCTTCTGGCTACACCTTC. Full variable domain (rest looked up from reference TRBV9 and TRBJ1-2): DSGVTQTPKHLITATGQRVTLRCSPRSGDLSVYWYQQSLDQGLQFLIQYYNGEERAKGNILERFSAQQFPDLHSELNLSSLELGDSALYFCASSGGTLLSSGYTFGSGTRLTVV.

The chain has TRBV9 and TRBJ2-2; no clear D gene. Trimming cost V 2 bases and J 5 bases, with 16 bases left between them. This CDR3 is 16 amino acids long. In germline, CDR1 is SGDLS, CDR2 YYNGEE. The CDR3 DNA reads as TGTGCCAGCAGCGTTTTAACAGACATAAGGACCGGGGAGCTGTTTTTT. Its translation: CASSVLTDIRTGELFF.

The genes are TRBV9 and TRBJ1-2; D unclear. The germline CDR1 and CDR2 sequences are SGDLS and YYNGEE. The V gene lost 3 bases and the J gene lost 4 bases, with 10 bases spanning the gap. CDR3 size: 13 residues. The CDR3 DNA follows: TGTGCCAGCAGCGCGGACGAGGGCTATGGCTACACCTTC. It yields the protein CASSADEGYGYTF.

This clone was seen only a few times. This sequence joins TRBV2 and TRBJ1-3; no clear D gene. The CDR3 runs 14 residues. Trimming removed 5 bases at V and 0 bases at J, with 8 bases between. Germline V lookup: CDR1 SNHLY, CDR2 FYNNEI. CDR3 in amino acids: CASSRGLSGNTIYF. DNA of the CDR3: TGTGCCAGCAGTCGAGGGCTCTCTGGAAACACCATATATTTT.

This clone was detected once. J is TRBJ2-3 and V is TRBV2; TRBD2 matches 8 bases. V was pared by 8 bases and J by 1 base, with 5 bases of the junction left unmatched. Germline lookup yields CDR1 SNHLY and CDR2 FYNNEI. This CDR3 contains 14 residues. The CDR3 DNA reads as TGTGCCAGCCGTCGGGGGGGCGGCACAGATACGCAGTATTTT. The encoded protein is CASRRGGGTDTQYF.

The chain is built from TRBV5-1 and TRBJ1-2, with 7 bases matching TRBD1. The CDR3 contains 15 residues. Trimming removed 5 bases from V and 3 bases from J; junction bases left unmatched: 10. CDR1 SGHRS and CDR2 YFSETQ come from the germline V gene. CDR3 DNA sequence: TGCGCCAGCAGTTCCATGGGACAGACTTACTATGGCTACACCTTC. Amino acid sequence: CASSSMGQTYYGYTF.

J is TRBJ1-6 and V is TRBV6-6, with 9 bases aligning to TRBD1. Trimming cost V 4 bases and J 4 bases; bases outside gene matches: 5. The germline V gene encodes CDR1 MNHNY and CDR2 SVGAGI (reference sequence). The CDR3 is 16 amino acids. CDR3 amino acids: CASSFTGGEYNSPLHF. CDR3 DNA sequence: TGTGCCAGCAGTTTTACAGGGGGCGAGTATAATTCACCCCTCCACTTT.

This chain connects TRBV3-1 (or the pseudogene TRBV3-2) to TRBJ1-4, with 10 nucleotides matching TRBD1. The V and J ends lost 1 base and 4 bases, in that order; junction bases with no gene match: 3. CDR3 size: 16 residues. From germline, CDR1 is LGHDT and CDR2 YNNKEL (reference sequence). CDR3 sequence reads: CASSQARTGGNEKLFF. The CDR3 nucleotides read TGTGCCAGCAGCCAAGCCCGGACAGGGGGTAATGAAAAACTGTTTTTT.

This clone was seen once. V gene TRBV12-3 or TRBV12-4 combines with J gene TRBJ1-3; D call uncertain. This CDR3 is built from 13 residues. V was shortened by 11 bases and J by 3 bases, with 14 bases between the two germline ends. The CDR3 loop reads CACSSGVGNTIYF. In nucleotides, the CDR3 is TGTGCCTGTTCTAGCGGGGTTGGAAACACCATATATTTT.

This chain's CDR3 is CASSLDGSGTEAFF. As DNA, the CDR3 is TGCGCCAGCAGCTTGGACGGATCCGGGACTGAAGCTTTCTTT. This chain connects TRBV5-1 to TRBJ1-1; the D is unclear. Germline CDR1 reads SGHRS; CDR2 reads YFSETQ. V was trimmed by 0 bases and J by 5 bases, leaving 11 bases between them. The CDR3 has 14 amino acids.

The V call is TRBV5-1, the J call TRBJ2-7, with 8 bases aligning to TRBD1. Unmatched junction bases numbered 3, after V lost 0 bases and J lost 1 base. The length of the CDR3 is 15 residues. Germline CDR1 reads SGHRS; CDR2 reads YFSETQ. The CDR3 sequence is CASSLAQGASYEQYF. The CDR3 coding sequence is TGCGCCAGCAGCTTGGCTCAGGGGGCATCCTACGAGCAGTACTTC.

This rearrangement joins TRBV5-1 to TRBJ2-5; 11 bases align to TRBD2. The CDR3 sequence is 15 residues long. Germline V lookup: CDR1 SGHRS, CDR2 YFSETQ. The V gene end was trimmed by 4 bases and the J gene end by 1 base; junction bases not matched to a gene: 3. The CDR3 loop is CASSRGTSGQETQYF. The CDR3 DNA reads TGCGCCAGCAGCCGAGGGACTAGCGGCCAAGAGACCCAGTACTTC. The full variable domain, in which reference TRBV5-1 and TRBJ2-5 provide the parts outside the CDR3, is KAGVTQTPRYLIKTRGQQVTLSCSPISGHRSVSWYQQTPGQGLQFLFEYFSETQRNKGNFPGRFSGRQFSNSRSEMNVSTLELGDSALYLCASSRGTSGQETQYFGPGTRLLVL.

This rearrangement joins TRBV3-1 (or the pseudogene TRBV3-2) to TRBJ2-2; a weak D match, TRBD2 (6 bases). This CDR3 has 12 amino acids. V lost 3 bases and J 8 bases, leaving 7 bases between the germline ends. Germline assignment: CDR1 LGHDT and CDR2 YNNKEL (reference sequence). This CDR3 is CASSHLAGELFF. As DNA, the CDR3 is TGTGCCAGCAGCCACCTAGCGGGGGAGCTGTTTTTT.

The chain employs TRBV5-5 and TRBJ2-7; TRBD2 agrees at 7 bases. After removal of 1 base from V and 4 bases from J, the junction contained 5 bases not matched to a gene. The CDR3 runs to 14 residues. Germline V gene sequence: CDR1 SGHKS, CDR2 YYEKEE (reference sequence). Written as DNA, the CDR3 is TGTGCCAGCAGCTTGATGCTAGCGGCTTACGAGCAGTACTTC. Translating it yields CASSLMLAAYEQYF.

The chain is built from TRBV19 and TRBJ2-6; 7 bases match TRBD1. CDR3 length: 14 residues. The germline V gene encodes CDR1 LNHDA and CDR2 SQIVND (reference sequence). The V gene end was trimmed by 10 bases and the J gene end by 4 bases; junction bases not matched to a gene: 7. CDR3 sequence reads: CATTGASGANVLTF. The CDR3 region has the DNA TGTGCCACAACAGGGGCATCGGGGGCCAACGTCCTGACTTTC.

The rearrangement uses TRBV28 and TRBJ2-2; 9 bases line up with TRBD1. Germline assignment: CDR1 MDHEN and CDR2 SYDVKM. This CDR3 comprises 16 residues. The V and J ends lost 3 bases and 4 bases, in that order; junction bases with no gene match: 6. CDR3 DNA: TGTGCCAGCAGTTTGATACAGGGGGCGGGCACCGGGGAGCTGTTTTTT. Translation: CASSLIQGAGTGELFF.